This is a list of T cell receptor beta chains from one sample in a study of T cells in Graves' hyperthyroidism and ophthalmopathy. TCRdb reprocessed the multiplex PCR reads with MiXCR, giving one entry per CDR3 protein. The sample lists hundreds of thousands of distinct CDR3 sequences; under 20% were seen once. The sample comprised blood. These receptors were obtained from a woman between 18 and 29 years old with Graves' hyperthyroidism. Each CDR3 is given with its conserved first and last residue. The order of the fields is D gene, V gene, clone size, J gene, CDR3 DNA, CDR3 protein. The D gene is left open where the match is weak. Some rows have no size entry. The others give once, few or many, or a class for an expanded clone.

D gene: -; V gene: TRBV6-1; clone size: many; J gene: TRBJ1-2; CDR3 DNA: TGTGCCAGCAGTGAAGACGACTATGGCTACACCTTC; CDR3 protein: CASSEDDYGYTF
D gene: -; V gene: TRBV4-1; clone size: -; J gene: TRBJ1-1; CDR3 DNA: TGCGCCAGCAGCCAAGGGCCTTGGGGGGAAGCTTTCTTT; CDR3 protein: CASSQGPWGEAFF
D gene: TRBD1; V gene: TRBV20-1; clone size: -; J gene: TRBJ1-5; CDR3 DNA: TGCAGTGCTATGGGGACAGATCAGCCCCAGCATTTT; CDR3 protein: CSAMGTDQPQHF
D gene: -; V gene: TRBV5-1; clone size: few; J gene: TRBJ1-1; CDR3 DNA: TGCGCCAGCAGCTTGGTGGGGACACACCAGAACACTGAAGCTTTCTTT; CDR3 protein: CASSLVGTHQNTEAFF
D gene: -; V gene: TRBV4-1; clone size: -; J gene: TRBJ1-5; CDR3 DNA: TGCGCCAGCAGCCAAGAAGCACAGAAAAATCAGCCCCAGCATTTT; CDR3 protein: CASSQEAQKNQPQHF
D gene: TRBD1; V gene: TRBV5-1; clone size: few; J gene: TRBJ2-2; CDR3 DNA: TGCGCCAGCAGCTTGGACAGGGGTGACACCGGGGAGCTGTTTTTT; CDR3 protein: CASSLDRGDTGELFF
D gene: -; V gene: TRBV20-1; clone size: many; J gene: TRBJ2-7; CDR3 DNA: TGCAGTGCCCCATTGGGGGGGGCCATCTACGAGCAGTACTTC; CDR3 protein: CSAPLGGAIYEQYF
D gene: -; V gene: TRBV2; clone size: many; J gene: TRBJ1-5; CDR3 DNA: TGTGCCAGCAGTGGGGACGGACAAGATCAGCCCCAGCATTTT; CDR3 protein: CASSGDGQDQPQHF
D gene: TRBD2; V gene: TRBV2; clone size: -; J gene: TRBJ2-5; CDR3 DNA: TGTGCCAGCAGTGGGGGAGCGGGAGGAGGAGAGACCCAGTACTTC; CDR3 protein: CASSGGAGGGETQYF
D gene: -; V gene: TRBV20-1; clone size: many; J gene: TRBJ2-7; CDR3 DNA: TGCAGTGCTCCTGACTACTACGAGCAGTACTTC; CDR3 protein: CSAPDYYEQYF
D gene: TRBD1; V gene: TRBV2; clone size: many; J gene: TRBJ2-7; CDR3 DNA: TGTGCCAGCAGTGAGGGAGGACAGGGGGCCGAGGAGCAGTACTTC; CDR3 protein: CASSEGGQGAEEQYF
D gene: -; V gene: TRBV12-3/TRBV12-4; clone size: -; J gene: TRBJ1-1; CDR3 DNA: TGTGCCAGCAGCCGATTATTCGCTCTAGGGACTGAAGCTTTCTTT; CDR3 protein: CASSRLFALGTEAFF
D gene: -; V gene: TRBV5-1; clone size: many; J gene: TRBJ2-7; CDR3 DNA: TGCGCCAGCAGCTTATCCACCTACGAGCAGTACTTC; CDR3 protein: CASSLSTYEQYF
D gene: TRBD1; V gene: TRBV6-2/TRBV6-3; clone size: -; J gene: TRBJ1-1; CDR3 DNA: TGTGCCAGCAGACGACAGGGGAGGAACACTGAAGCTTTCTTT; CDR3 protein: CASRRQGRNTEAFF
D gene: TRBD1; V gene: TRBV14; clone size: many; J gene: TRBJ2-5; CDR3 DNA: TGTGCCAGCAGCCAAGAGGCAGGGGGCTTCGAGACCCAGTACTTC; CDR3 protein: CASSQEAGGFETQYF
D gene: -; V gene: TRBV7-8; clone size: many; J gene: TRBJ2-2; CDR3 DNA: TGTGCCAGCAGCCTGCACTCGGAATGGGAGCTGTTTTTT; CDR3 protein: CASSLHSEWELFF
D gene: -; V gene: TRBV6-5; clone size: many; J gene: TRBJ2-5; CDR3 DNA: TGTGCCAGCAGCCGGACATTTCGGGAGACCCAGTACTTC; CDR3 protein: CASSRTFRETQYF
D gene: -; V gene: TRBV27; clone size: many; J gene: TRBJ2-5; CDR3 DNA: TGTGCCAGCATGGAGGGGAGGAAAGAGACCCAGTACTTC; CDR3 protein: CASMEGRKETQYF
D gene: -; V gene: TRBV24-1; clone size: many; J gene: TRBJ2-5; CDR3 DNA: TGTGCCACCAGTGATTCGTCCAGACGGGAGACCCAGTACTTC; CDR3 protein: CATSDSSRRETQYF
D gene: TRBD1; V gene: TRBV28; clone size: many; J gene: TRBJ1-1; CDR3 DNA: TGTGCCACTGACTGGACAGGGAACACTGAAGCTTTCTTT; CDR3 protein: CATDWTGNTEAFF
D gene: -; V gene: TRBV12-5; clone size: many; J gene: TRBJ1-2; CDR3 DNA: TGTGCTACACATCACAGCCACTATGGCTACACCTTC; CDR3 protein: CATHHSHYGYTF
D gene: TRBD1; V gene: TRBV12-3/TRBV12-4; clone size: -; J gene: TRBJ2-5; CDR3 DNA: TGTGCCAGCACTCTGGACAGGGGAGATTCCCAGTACTTC; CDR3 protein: CASTLDRGDSQYF
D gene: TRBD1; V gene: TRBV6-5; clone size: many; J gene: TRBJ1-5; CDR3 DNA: TGTGCCAGCAGTTACGCAGCGGCAGGGGGGGGTCAGCCCCAGCAGTTT; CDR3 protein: CASSYAAAGGGQPQQF
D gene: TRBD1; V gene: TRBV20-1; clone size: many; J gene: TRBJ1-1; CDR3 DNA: TGCAGTGCCGTGCAAGGACAGGGGAACACTGAAGCTTTCTTT; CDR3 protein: CSAVQGQGNTEAFF
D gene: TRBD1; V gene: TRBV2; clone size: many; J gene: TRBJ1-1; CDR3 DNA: TGTGCCAGCAGCGGGACAGGGGGCCAAACTGAAGCTTTCTTT; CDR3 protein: CASSGTGGQTEAFF
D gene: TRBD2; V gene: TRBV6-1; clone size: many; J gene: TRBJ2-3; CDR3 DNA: TGTGCCAGCGGAGCCCGGGACTACACCCTCACAGATACGCAGTATTTT; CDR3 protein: CASGARDYTLTDTQYF
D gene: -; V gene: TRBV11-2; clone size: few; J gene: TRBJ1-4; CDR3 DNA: TGTGCCAGCAGCCGTTATTCTATGGATGAAAAACTGTTTTTT; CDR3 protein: CASSRYSMDEKLFF
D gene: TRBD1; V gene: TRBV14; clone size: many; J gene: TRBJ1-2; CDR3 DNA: TGTGCCAGCAGCTTGACAGGGGGTATGAGCTACACCTTC; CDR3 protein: CASSLTGGMSYTF
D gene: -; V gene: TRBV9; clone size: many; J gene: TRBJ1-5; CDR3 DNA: TGTGCCAGCAGCGTTGGAAGCAATCAGCCCCAGCATTTT; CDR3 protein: CASSVGSNQPQHF
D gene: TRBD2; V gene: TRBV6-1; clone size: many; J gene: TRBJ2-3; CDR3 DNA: TGTGCCAGCAGTGAAATAGCGGGGGGCACAGATACGCAGTATTTT; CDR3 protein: CASSEIAGGTDTQYF
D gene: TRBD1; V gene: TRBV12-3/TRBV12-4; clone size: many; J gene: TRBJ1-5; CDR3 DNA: TGTGCCAGCAGTTTAGAGGGGGCGCTTAGGCCCCAGCATTTT; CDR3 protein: CASSLEGALRPQHF
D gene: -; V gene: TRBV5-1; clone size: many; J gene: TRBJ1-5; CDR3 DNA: TGCGCCAGCCTGGTAGGGGCGTGGGGAAATCAGCCCCAGCATTTT; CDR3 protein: CASLVGAWGNQPQHF
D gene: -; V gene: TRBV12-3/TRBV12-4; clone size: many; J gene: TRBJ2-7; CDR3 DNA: TGTGCCAGCAAAGACCAGGGGACCTACGAGCAGTACTTC; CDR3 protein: CASKDQGTYEQYF
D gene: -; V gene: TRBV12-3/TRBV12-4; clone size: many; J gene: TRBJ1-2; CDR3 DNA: TGTGCCAGCAGTCCCGGACGAGGACTTTATGGCTACACCTTC; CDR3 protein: CASSPGRGLYGYTF
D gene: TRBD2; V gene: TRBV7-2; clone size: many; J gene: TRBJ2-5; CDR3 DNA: TGTGCCAGCAGCCTTACAACTAGCGGGGTTGGAGAGACCCAGTACTTC; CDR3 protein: CASSLTTSGVGETQYF
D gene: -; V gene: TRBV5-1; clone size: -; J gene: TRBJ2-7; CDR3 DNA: TGCGCCAGCAGCTTGATGGGGGACTACGAGCAGTACTTC; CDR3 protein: CASSLMGDYEQYF
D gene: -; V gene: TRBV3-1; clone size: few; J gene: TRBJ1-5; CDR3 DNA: TGTGCCAGCAGCCAAGGCCCCTCTCCCCAGCATTTT; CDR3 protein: CASSQGPSPQHF
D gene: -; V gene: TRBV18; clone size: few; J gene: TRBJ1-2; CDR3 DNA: TGTGCCAGCTCACCAGGGTTGAACCCTAACTATGGCTACACCTTC; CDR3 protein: CASSPGLNPNYGYTF
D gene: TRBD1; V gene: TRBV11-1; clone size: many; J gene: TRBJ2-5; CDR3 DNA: TGTGCCAGCAGCTTAGGACAGGGTTTAGAGACCCAGTACTTC; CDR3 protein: CASSLGQGLETQYF
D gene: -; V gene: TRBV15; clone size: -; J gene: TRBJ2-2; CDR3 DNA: TGTGCCACCCAAGAGACAGCGAACACCGGGGAGCTGTTTTTT; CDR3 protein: CATQETANTGELFF
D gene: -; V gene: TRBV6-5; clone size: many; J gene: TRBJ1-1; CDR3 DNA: TGTGCCAGCAGTTACCAGGTCCCGAACACTGAAGCTTTCTTT; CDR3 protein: CASSYQVPNTEAFF
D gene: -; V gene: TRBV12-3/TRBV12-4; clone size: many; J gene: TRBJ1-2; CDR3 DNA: TGTGCCAGCAGCCGGGGGGATACCTATGGCTACACCTTC; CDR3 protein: CASSRGDTYGYTF
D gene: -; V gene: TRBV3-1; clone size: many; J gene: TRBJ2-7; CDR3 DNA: TGTGCCAGCAGCCAAGATTTCGGACCCACTTCCGTTCCGTACTTC; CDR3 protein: CASSQDFGPTSVPYF
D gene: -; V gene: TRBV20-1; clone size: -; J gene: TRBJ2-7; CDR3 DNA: TGCAGTGCTAGACAGGTGGGGCCCTACGAGCAGTACTTC; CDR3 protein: CSARQVGPYEQYF
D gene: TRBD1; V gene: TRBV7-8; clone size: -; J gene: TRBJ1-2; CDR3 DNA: TGTGCCAGCAGCTCACGACAGGGAAACTATGGCTACACCTTC; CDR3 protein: CASSSRQGNYGYTF
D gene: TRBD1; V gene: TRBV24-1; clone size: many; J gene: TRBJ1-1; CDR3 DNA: TGTGCCACCAGTGATTCGTCGGGACAGGGCTACACTGAAGCTTTCTTT; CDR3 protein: CATSDSSGQGYTEAFF
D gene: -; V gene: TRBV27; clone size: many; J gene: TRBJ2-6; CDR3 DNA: TGTGCCAGCAGTTATGCACCGAGCTCTGGGGCCAACGTCCTGACTTTC; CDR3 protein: CASSYAPSSGANVLTF
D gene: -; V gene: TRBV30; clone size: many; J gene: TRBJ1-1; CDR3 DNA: TGTGCCTGGATTCGCAGGAGGAACACTGAAGCTTTCTTT; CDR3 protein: CAWIRRRNTEAFF
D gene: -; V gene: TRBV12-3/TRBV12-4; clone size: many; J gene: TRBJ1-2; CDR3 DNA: TGTGCCAGCAGTTTGGTCCGGTCCAACTATGGCTACACCTTC; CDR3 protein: CASSLVRSNYGYTF
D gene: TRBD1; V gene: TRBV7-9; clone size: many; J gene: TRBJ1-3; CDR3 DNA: TGTGCCAGCAGCTTAAGCCAGGACAGGGTGTATGGAAACACCATATATTTT; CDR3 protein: CASSLSQDRVYGNTIYF
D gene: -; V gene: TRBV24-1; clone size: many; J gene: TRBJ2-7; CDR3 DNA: TGTGCCACCAGTGACTCGACGAGTTCCTACGAGCAGTACTTC; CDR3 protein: CATSDSTSSYEQYF
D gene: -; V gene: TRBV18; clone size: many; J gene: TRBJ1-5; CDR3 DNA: TGTGCCAGCTCACCTGATGTTAGCAATCAGCCCCAGCATTTT; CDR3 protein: CASSPDVSNQPQHF
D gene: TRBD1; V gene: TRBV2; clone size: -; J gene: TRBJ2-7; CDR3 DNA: TGTGCCAGCATCGCGGGACAGGGTACCTACGAGCAGTACTTC; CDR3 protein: CASIAGQGTYEQYF
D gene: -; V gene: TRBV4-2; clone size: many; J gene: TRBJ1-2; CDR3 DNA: TGTGCCAGCAGCCAAGGATCTGGAATCTATGGCTACACCTTC; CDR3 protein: CASSQGSGIYGYTF